The clone carrying this T cell receptor (beta chain) was counted only a few times. Its antigen is undetermined. Method: immunoSEQ multiplex PCR; TCRdb's copy keeps in-frame clones and lacks some. The sample carries under 40,000 clones, 60% to 75% recorded once. Treatment of patients with chemo-refractory metastatic non-small-cell lung cancer consisted of focal radiation plus CTLA-4 blockade with ipilimumab. These data come from a study of radiotherapy plus CTLA-4 blockade in lung cancer. In the study overall: Roughly a sixth of enrolled patients responded objectively, and 25% to 40% had disease control.

Findings of the study overall: Radiotherapy was combined with ipilimumab, and tumor-derived TCR clones then expanded in blood.

The source is a human donor with non-small cell lung cancer who had stable disease on radiotherapy plus ipilimumab. Here the sequenced sample was peripheral blood, taken from a patient treated with radiotherapy plus ipilimumab.

The CDR3 DNA reads TGTGCCAGCAAGCGGGAGGGCCGGTATGAGCAGTTCTTC. It translates to CASKREGRYEQFF. V gene TRBV2 combines with J gene TRBJ2-1, with 10 bases matching TRBD2. CDR1 SNHLY and CDR2 FYNNEI come from the germline V gene. V shed 7 bases, J shed 8 bases, and the junction held 5 bases outside the gene matches. This CDR3 has 13 residues.